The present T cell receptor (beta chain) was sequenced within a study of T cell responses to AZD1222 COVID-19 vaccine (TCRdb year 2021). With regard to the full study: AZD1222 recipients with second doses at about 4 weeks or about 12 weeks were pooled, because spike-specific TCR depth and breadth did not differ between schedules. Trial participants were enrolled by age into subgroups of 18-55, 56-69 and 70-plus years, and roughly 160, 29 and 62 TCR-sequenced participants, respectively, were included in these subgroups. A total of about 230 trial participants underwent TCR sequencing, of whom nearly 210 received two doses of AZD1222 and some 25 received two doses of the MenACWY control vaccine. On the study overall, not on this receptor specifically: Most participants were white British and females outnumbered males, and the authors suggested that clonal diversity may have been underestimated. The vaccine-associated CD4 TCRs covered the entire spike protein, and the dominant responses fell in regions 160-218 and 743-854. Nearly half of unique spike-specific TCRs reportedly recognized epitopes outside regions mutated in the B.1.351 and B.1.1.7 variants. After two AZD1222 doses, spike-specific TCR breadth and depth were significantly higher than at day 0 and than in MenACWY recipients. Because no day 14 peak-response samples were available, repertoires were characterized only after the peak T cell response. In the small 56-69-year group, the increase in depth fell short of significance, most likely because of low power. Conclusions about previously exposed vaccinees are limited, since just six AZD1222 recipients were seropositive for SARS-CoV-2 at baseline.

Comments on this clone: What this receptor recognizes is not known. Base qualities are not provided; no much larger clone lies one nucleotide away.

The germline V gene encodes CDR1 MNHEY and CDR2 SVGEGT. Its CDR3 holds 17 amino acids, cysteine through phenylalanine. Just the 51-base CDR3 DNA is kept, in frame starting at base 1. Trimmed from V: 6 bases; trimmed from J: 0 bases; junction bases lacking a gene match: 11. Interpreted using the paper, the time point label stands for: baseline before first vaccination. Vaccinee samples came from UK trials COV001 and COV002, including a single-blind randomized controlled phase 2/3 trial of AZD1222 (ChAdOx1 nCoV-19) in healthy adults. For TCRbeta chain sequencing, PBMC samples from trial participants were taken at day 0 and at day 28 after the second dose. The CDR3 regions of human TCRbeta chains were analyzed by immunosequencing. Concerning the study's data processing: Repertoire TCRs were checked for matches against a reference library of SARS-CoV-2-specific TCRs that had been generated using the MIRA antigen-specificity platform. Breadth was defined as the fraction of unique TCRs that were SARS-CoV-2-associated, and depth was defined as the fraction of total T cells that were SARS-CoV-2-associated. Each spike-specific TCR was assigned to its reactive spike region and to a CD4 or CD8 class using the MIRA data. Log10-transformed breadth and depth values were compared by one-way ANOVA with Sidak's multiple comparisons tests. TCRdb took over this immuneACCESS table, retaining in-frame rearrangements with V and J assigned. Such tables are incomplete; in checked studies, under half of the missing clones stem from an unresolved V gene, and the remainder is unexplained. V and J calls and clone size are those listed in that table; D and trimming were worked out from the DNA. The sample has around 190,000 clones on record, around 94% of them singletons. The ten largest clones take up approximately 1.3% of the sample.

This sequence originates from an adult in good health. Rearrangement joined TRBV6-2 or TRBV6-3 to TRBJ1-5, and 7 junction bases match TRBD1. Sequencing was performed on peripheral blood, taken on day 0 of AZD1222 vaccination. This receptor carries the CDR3 CASSPLGQPNSNQPQHF. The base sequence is TGTGCCAGCAGCCCCCTGGGACAGCCTAATAGCAATCAGCCCCAGCATTTT.